These 24 T cell receptor beta chains were all obtained from the same sample, sequenced in a study of cytomegalovirus exposure and HLA in healthy donors. PCR employed 60 Vbeta and 13 Jbeta primers. Clones were read by immunoSEQ multiplex PCR, and TCRdb kept only the in-frame ones, dropping some. The sample comprises some 98,000 clones, 60% to 80% of which are singletons, and less than 8.5% rests with the top ten. Sample: PBMCs. These receptors all stem from a female donor in good health and CMV-seronegative.

This rearrangement joins TRBV28 to TRBJ2-7; 9 positions match TRBD2. J lost 2 bases, V lost 1 base, and 6 bases had no gene match. CDR1 MDHEN and CDR2 SYDVKM come from the germline V gene. This CDR3 is built from 16 residues. The CDR3: CASSLFTSGLPYEQYF. CDR3 nucleotide sequence: TGTGCCAGCAGTTTATTTACTAGCGGGCTTCCCTACGAGCAGTACTTC. Looking up the rest from reference TRBV28 and TRBJ2-7 gives the full variable domain: DVKVTQSSRYLVKRTGEKVFLECVQDMDHENMFWYRQDPGLGLRLIYFSYDVKMKEKGDIPEGYSVSREKKERFSLILESASTNQTSMYLCASSLFTSGLPYEQYFGPGTRLTVT.

The chain employs TRBV19 and TRBJ2-5; perhaps TRBD2 as D (5 bases). There are 15 residues in the CDR3. The V end was cut by 3 bases, the J end by 4 bases, with 15 bases between. In germline, CDR1 is LNHDA, CDR2 SQIVND (reference sequence). The CDR3 loop is CASSILGRAGETQYF. CDR3 nucleotide sequence: TGTGCCAGTAGTATCTTAGGGAGAGCTGGAGAGACCCAGTACTTC.

This clone was counted a single time. The chain joins TRBV7-6 to TRBJ1-1, with TRBD1 as a possible D gene (5 bases). Germline V gene data show CDR1 as SGHVS and CDR2 as FNYEAQ. The CDR3 has 13 residues. Between the trimmed V and J ends, which lost 5 bases and 1 base, there was a span of 8 bases. The CDR3 DNA is TGTGCCAGCAGCGACCAGGGGAACACTGAAGCTTTCTTT. This encodes CASSDQGNTEAFF.

As DNA, the CDR3 is TGTGCCAGCAGCTTAACGGCCTACGAGCAGTACTTC. Translating gives CASSLTAYEQYF. The chain is built from TRBV5-6 and TRBJ2-7; no firm D call. This CDR3 has 12 residues. V was cut by 2 bases and J by 2 bases, with 5 bases left in between. Per germline, CDR1 SGHDT and CDR2 YYEEEE.

This clone was counted a single time. A junction end diverges from the germline sequence, so it may reflect a read error. The chain couples TRBV7-7 to TRBJ1-6; 7 nucleotides agree with TRBD1. This CDR3 region has 15 residues. Germline V gene data show CDR1 as SSHAT and CDR2 as FNYEAQ (reference sequence). CDR3 nucleotide sequence: TGTGCTAGCACCATTAATAGGGGGCGTGATTCACCCCTCCACTTT. Translation gives CASTINRGRDSPLHF.

V usage is TRBV9 and J usage is TRBJ1-6, with D perhaps TRBD1 (5 bases). The V and J ends lost 4 bases and 7 bases respectively, with 18 bases between them. The CDR3 length is 16 residues. The germline CDR1 and CDR2 sequences are SGDLS and YYNGEE. In nucleotides, the CDR3 is TGTGCCAGCAGCTGGGATTCAGGGTCTGTCAATTCACCCCTCCACTTT. Translation: CASSWDSGSVNSPLHF.

V and J are TRBV7-2 and TRBJ2-1; 7 positions agree with TRBD2. J lost 3 bases, V lost 6 bases, and 8 bases had no gene match. Per germline, CDR1 SGHTA and CDR2 FQGNSA. The CDR3 totals 15 residues. CDR3 DNA: TGTGCCAGCAGTGACTGGGGAGGGGACTACAATGAGCAGTTCTTC. Translation: CASSDWGGDYNEQFF. The variable domain in full, with the rest retrieved from reference TRBV7-2 and TRBJ2-1, is GAGVSQSPSNKVTEKGKDVELRCDPISGHTALYWYRQSLGQGLEFLIYFQGNSAPDKSGLPSDRFSAERTGGSVSTLTIQRTQQEDSAVYLCASSDWGGDYNEQFFGPGTRLTVL.

V is TRBV5-6 and J is TRBJ1-3, with D possibly TRBD1 on 5 matching bases. Trimming pared 3 bases from V and 6 bases from J, leaving 10 bases between. Germline lookup yields CDR1 SGHDT and CDR2 YYEEEE. The CDR3 sequence is 13 residues long. CDR3 loop: CASSYGGTNTIYF. For the CDR3, the DNA is TGTGCCAGCAGCTACGGGGGAACAAACACCATATATTTT.

This clone is a singleton in its sample. The V and J genes are TRBV4-1 and TRBJ2-1; 9 positions match TRBD2. The CDR3 runs 15 residues. V was pared by 5 bases and J by 5 bases, with 7 bases of the junction left unmatched. CDR1 is MGHRA, CDR2 YSYEKL, per germline. CDR3: CASSYPGTSHNEQFF. DNA for the CDR3: TGCGCCAGCAGCTACCCCGGGACTAGCCACAATGAGCAGTTCTTC.

The rearrangement links TRBV19 to TRBJ1-5; 9 bases are a match to TRBD1. V lost 7 bases to trimming and J lost 1 base; unmatched junction nucleotides: 5. This CDR3 comprises 15 residues. Germline V gene lookup returns CDR1 LNHDA and CDR2 SQIVND (reference sequence). The CDR3 DNA is TGTGCCAGTAAGGACAGGGGAGTGAGCAATCAGCCCCAGCATTTT. It codes for CASKDRGVSNQPQHF.

This clone has more than one count but fewer than ten. The J gene is TRBJ1-6, the V gene TRBV11-2; D unclear. The ends were cut back, 3 bases at V and 8 bases at J, with 11 bases in the middle. CDR1 and CDR2 from the germline V gene are SGHAT and FQNNGV. The CDR3 spans 14 residues. CDR3 coding DNA: TGTGCCAGCAGCTTTAGGGCGGGAGATTCACCCCTCCACTTT. Its translation is CASSFRAGDSPLHF.

The chain uses TRBV5-6 and TRBJ1-1; no firm D call. V dropped 3 bases and J dropped 4 bases, with 10 bases sitting between them. Per germline, CDR1 SGHDT and CDR2 YYEEEE. CDR3 length: 13 amino acids. The DNA of the CDR3 is TGTGCCAGCAGCTGGGCGGGGTCCACTGAAGCTTTCTTT. This encodes CASSWAGSTEAFF.

The rearrangement uses TRBV7-2 and TRBJ2-1, with D possibly TRBD2 on 6 matching bases. CDR3 length equals 18 residues. Deletions cut 3 bases from V and 6 bases from J, with 24 bases between. The V gene's germline CDR1 is SGHTA and CDR2 FQGNSA. The CDR3 bases are TGTGCCAGCAGCTTTCTTTCCACACTAGCTGGAAAGGGCAATGAGCAGTTCTTC. Its translation: CASSFLSTLAGKGNEQFF.

This clone has more than one count but fewer than ten. The rearrangement joins TRBV7-8 to TRBJ1-5; 8 bases agree with TRBD1. There are 16 residues in the CDR3. V shed 1 base, J shed 7 bases, and the junction held 9 bases outside the gene matches. Germline CDR1 reads SGHVS; CDR2 reads FQNEAQ. CDR3: CASSLGGQGSGQPQHF. CDR3 nucleotides: TGTGCCAGCAGCTTAGGTGGACAGGGCTCCGGGCAGCCCCAGCATTTT.

The V call is TRBV4-3, the J call TRBJ1-4; D possibly corresponds to TRBD1 (6 bases). The germline gives CDR1 LGHNA, CDR2 YSLEER. The CDR3 consists of 15 residues. Trimming cost V 6 bases and J 4 bases, with 15 bases left between them. The CDR3 reads CASRSGNRDNEKLFF. The CDR3 coding sequence is TGCGCCAGCAGGTCGGGGAACAGGGATAATGAAAAACTGTTTTTT.

This chain connects TRBV7-9 to TRBJ2-3; TRBD2 might be the D (6 bases). The CDR3 length is 17 residues. The germline V and J ends were trimmed by 5 bases and 3 bases, with 21 bases remaining between them. Germline lookup yields CDR1 SEHNR and CDR2 FQNEAQ (reference sequence). The CDR3 sequence is CASSPRAGRGGTDTQYF. CDR3 in DNA: TGTGCCAGCAGCCCCAGGGCTGGGCGGGGCGGGACAGATACGCAGTATTTT.

The V and J genes are TRBV5-1 and TRBJ1-6, with 7 bases that match TRBD1. The V gene's germline CDR1 is SGHRS and CDR2 YFSETQ. The CDR3 is made up of 17 amino acids. The V and J ends lost 1 base and 9 bases, in that order; junction bases with no gene match: 13. CDR3 sequence reads: CASSLYVQGQRVSPLHF. The DNA of the CDR3 is TGCGCCAGCAGCTTGTACGTTCAGGGACAGAGAGTTTCACCCCTCCACTTT.

J is TRBJ1-2 and V is TRBV6-5; TRBD1 is a possible D gene (6 bases). CDR3 length: 15 residues. Per the germline V gene, CDR1 is MNHEY and CDR2 is SVGAGI. The germline V and J ends were trimmed by 0 bases and 4 bases, with 12 bases remaining between them. In nucleotides, the CDR3 is TGTGCCAGCAGTTACTCGACAGGATCTAGCTATGGCTACACCTTC. This translates into CASSYSTGSSYGYTF.

V gene TRBV30 combines with J gene TRBJ1-6; perhaps TRBD1 as D (5 bases). CDR1 and CDR2 from the germline V gene are GTSNPN and SVGIG (reference sequence). The CDR3 runs to 15 residues. V lost 4 bases to trimming and J lost 3 bases, with 13 bases between them. The CDR3, as DNA: TGTGCCTGGATGGGGACTCCCGTCTATAATTCACCCCTCCACTTT. Translation: CAWMGTPVYNSPLHF.

The count of this clone is one. This CDR3 reads CASSQGASTDTQYF. For the CDR3, the DNA is TGTGCCAGCAGCCAGGGGGCTAGCACAGATACGCAGTATTTT. The rearrangement uses TRBV4-2 and TRBJ2-3; a possible D gene is TRBD1 (6 bases). Germline loops: CDR1 LGHNA, CDR2 YNFKEQ. The CDR3 is made up of 14 amino acids. Trimming took off 3 bases at V and 0 bases at J, with 7 bases between the two ends.

In this sample, this clone turned up a few times. V usage is TRBV7-2 and J usage is TRBJ1-2; possible D gene TRBD1, 5 bases. Germline V gene sequence: CDR1 SGHTA, CDR2 FQGNSA. V dropped 7 bases and J dropped 4 bases, with 16 bases sitting between them. The CDR3 runs to 14 residues. The CDR3 DNA follows: TGTGCCAGCATTCTGGGTCCTAGGGGCTATGGCTACACCTTC. Protein product: CASILGPRGYGYTF.

The chain employs TRBV6-1 and TRBJ2-1; possible D gene TRBD2, 6 bases. CDR1 and CDR2 (germline): MNHNS, SASEGT. The CDR3 runs 15 residues. V lost 5 bases and J 4 bases, leaving 15 bases between the germline ends. The DNA of the CDR3 is TGTGCCAGCAGTTCCCGGGCGGGACCTTACAATGAGCAGTTCTTC. This codes for CASSSRAGPYNEQFF.

The rearrangement links TRBV4-1 to TRBJ2-5; 7 bases agree with TRBD1. Losses at the gene ends were 5 bases for V and 5 bases for J; bases not matched to a gene: 11. In germline, CDR1 is MGHRA, CDR2 YSYEKL. The length of the CDR3 is 15 residues. CDR3 nucleotides: TGCGCCAGCAGCGAATATAACAGGGGAAGGGAGACCCAGTACTTC. This codes for CASSEYNRGRETQYF.

V gene TRBV10-3 combines with J gene TRBJ1-2, with TRBD1 identical over 8 bases. V lost 7 bases, J lost 6 bases, and 7 bases stayed unmatched. This CDR3 is 13 amino acids long. Germline V gives CDR1 ENHRY, CDR2 SYGVKD. The CDR3 nucleotides read TGTGCCATCACCGCGGACAGGGCTGATGGCTACACCTTC. Its protein product is CAITADRADGYTF.